Here is one T cell receptor (beta chain) with its context. The antigen is undetermined. It was with 60 Vbeta and 13 Jbeta primers that the PCR ran. Assay: immunoSEQ multiplex PCR; the TCRdb copy retains only in-frame clones and omits some. The sample comprises fewer than 200,000 clones, 80% of which are singletons, and roughly 0.7% rests with the top ten. The data belong to a study of cytomegalovirus exposure and HLA in healthy donors. The study, taken as a whole, reports: Later examination showed HLA-associated TCR beta chains had greater clonal expansion than equally common others. As a later analysis revealed, most CMV-associated TCR beta chains appeared HLA-restricted.

The TCR sequence derives from a boy aged 5-17 years in good health and CMV-seronegative. Sequencing used PBMCs.

The CDR3 DNA follows: TGTGCCATCAGTGGAGCTGTTGGTAGGGGTCAGCCCCAGCATTTT. The encoded protein is CAISGAVGRGQPQHF. This chain uses TRBV10-3 with TRBJ1-5, with D perhaps matching TRBD1 (5 bases). This CDR3 is 15 amino acids long. Germline V gene data show CDR1 as ENHRY and CDR2 as SYGVKD. V was shortened by 4 bases and J by 6 bases, with 16 bases between the two germline ends.